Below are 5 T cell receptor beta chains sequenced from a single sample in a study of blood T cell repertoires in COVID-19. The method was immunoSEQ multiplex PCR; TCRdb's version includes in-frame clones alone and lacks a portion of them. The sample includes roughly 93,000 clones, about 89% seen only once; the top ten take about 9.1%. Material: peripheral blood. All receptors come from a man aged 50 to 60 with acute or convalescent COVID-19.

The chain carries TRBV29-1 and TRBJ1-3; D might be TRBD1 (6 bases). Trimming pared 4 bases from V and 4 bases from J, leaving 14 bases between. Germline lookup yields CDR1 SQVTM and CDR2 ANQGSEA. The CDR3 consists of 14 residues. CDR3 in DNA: TGCAGCGTTGGCTCAGGGGTAGAGGGAAACACCATATATTTT. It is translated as CSVGSGVEGNTIYF.

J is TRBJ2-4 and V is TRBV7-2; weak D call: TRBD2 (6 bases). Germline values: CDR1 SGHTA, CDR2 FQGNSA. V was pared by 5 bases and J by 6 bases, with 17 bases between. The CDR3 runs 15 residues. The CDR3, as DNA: TGTGCCAGCAGCCCCGAGGAGGGAGCAGGAAACATTCAGTACTTC. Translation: CASSPEEGAGNIQYF.

CDR3: CASSPLDGEANTGELFF. CDR3 DNA sequence: TGTGCCAGCAGCCCCCTTGACGGGGAAGCGAACACCGGGGAGCTGTTTTTT. The J gene is TRBJ2-2, the V gene TRBV7-9, with D possibly matching TRBD2 (5 bases). Germline V gene lookup returns CDR1 SEHNR and CDR2 FQNEAQ (reference sequence). The CDR3 length is 17 residues. V lost 5 bases and J 0 bases, leaving 16 bases between the germline ends.

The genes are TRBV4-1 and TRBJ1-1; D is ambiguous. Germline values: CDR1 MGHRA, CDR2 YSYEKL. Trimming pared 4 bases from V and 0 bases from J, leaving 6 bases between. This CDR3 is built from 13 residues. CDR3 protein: CASSLAMNTEAFF. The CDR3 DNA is TGCGCCAGCAGCCTAGCAATGAACACTGAAGCTTTCTTT.

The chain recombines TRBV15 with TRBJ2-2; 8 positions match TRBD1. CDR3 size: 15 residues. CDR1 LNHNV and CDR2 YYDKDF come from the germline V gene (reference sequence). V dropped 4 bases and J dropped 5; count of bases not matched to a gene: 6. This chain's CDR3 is CATSKSGGLTGELFF. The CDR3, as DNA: TGTGCCACCAGCAAGTCAGGGGGCTTGACCGGGGAGCTGTTTTTT.